This TCR beta chain is from a study of cytotoxic CD8 clonotypes in ibrutinib-treated CLL. Assay used: immunoSEQ multiplex PCR; TCRdb lists only in-frame clones, some missing. Among a few hundred thousand clones, around three quarters were seen once, and the ten largest hold approximately 15%. The CDR3 is 15 amino acids. The germline V gene has CDR1 MNHNY and CDR2 SVGAGI (reference sequence). V shed 0 bases and J shed 0 bases, with 6 bases lying between them. This TCR derives from a human donor with chronic lymphocytic leukemia. The rearrangement links TRBV6-6 to TRBJ1-3; D ambiguous. Material: PBMCs, obtained after 24 months of ibrutinib treatment. CDR3 protein: CASSYSTASGNTIYF. DNA for the CDR3: TGTGCCAGCAGTTACTCGACGGCCTCTGGAAACACCATATATTTT.